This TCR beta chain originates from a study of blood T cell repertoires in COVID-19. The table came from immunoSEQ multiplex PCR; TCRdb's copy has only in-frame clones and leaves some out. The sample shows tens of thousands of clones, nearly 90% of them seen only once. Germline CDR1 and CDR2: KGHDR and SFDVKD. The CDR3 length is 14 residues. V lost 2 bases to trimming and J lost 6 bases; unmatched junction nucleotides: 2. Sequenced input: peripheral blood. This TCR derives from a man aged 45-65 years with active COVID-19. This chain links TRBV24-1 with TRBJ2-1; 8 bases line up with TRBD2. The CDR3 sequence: CATSDSGLGNEQFF. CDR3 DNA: TGTGCCACCAGTGATTCGGGACTAGGCAATGAGCAGTTCTTC.